This T cell receptor (beta chain) was observed in a study of blood T cell repertoires in COVID-19. Whole-study context: The United States, Italy and Spain were the sources of the acute and convalescent COVID-19 samples.

Assay: immunoSEQ multiplex PCR; the TCRdb copy retains only in-frame clones and omits some. Among 200,000 to 250,000 clones listed, about nine tenths were seen once. Germline assignment: CDR1 SGDLS and CDR2 YYNGEE. V lost 4 bases to trimming and J lost 1 base, with 11 bases between them. The CDR3 covers 14 residues. Recovered status applied to Cohort 3 donors who had two consecutive negative PCRs. It also applied to those with clearance or with symptom resolution. The sequence was collected from a man aged 25-45 years who had recovered from COVID-19. V gene TRBV9 combines with J gene TRBJ1-1, with D maybe TRBD1 (5 bases). Sequencing was performed on PBMCs or T cells enriched from blood (not recorded which). This CDR3 is CASSFGHSNTEAFF. The CDR3 bases are TGTGCCAGCAGCTTCGGACACTCGAACACTGAAGCTTTCTTT.